This is a list of T cell receptor beta chains from one sample in a study of beta chain features in type 1 diabetes. Some clones are missing from TCRdb's copy, which holds only in-frame ones; the method was immunoSEQ multiplex PCR. The sample has hundreds of thousands of clones; around 16% are singletons. Sequenced material: naive CD4+ T cells from blood. These TCRs come from a man younger than 35 in good health. The CDR3 runs from the conserved cysteine through the conserved F or W. D genes are given only for firm matches. The size field is filled for only some rows; it gives once, few, many or a size class.

d_call j_call v_call clone_size cdr3_aa cdr3_nt
TRBD1 TRBJ1-1 TRBV11-2 - CASSTWTGKNTEAFF TGTGCCAGCAGCACCTGGACAGGGAAGAACACTGAAGCTTTCTTT
- TRBJ1-2 TRBV20-1 - CSASSVYGYTF TGCAGTGCTAGTAGCGTCTATGGCTACACCTTC
TRBD2 TRBJ2-1 TRBV4-3 - CASSQRSAVGGRSYNEQFF TGCGCCAGCAGCCAGAGGTCGGCAGTAGGCGGGAGGTCTTACAATGAGCAGTTCTTC
- TRBJ2-5 TRBV7-2 - CASRLGETQYF TGTGCCAGCAGGTTGGGAGAGACCCAGTACTTC
TRBD2 TRBJ2-5 TRBV6-1 few CASSEPWTSSETQYF TGTGCCAGCAGTGAACCATGGACTAGCTCAGAGACCCAGTACTTC
- TRBJ1-5 TRBV19 few CASSLGASNQPQHF TGTGCCAGTAGTTTGGGGGCCAGCAATCAGCCCCAGCATTTT
- TRBJ1-1 TRBV28 - CASTTPADTEAFF TGTGCCAGCACCACCCCGGCGGACACTGAAGCTTTCTTT
- TRBJ2-4 TRBV14 many CASSHSSSTKNIQYF TGTGCCAGCAGCCATAGTAGCTCGACCAAAAACATTCAGTACTTC
- TRBJ2-7 TRBV28 - CASSLGQSYEQYF TGTGCCAGCAGTTTGGGGCAGTCCTACGAGCAGTACTTC
TRBD2 TRBJ2-1 TRBV30 few CAWSFVTSGGANEQFF TGTGCCTGGAGTTTTGTTACTAGCGGGGGGGCCAATGAGCAGTTCTTC
- TRBJ1-1 TRBV5-6 few CASSSRTEAFF TGTGCCAGCAGCTCTCGAACTGAAGCTTTCTTT
- TRBJ2-3 TRBV25-1 - CASRGNTDTQYF TGTGCCAGCAGGGGGAACACAGATACGCAGTATTTT
- TRBJ2-5 TRBV9 few CASSVDPGKETQYF TGTGCCAGCAGCGTAGATCCAGGGAAAGAGACCCAGTACTTC
- TRBJ1-2 TRBV14 few CASSPRTDYGYTF TGTGCCAGCAGCCCTCGGACAGATTATGGCTACACCTTC
- TRBJ1-4 TRBV7-3 - CASSPRPGEKLFF TGTGCCAGCAGCCCAAGGCCTGGCGAAAAACTGTTTTTT
- TRBJ2-5 TRBV30 - CAWTLVWPFQETQYF TGTGCCTGGACCCTCGTCTGGCCCTTCCAAGAGACCCAGTACTTC
- TRBJ2-7 TRBV27 few CASSSRDRTYEQYF TGTGCCAGCAGTTCCCGGGACCGCACCTACGAGCAGTACTTC
TRBD1 TRBJ2-3 TRBV4-3 - CASSVGGTGSTDTQYF TGCGCCAGCAGCGTAGGAGGGACAGGGAGCACAGATACGCAGTATTTT
- TRBJ2-7 TRBV29-1 few CSVEHRAGGHEQYF TGCAGCGTTGAACACCGGGCCGGGGGCCACGAGCAGTACTTC
- TRBJ1-3 TRBV9 few CASSVEGSSGNTIYF TGTGCCAGCAGCGTAGAGGGTAGTTCTGGAAACACCATATATTTT
- TRBJ2-4 TRBV5-4 - CASSFDSAGKVKNIQYF TGTGCCAGCAGCTTTGATTCGGCGGGGAAAGTCAAAAACATTCAGTACTTC
TRBD1 TRBJ2-2 TRBV7-9 few CASSLGQGISTGELFF TGTGCCAGCAGCTTAGGACAGGGGATCAGCACCGGGGAGCTGTTTTTT
TRBD2 TRBJ2-1 TRBV9 few CASSVVSSGGANEQFF TGTGCCAGCAGCGTAGTGAGCAGCGGGGGGGCCAATGAGCAGTTCTTC
- TRBJ2-1 TRBV27 - CASSLLDGRNEQFF TGTGCCAGCAGTCTCCTTGACGGTCGCAATGAGCAGTTCTTC
- TRBJ1-1 TRBV4-3 - CASSPRRQALSNETTEAFF TGCGCCAGCAGCCCACGGAGACAGGCACTCTCCAATGAGACCACTGAAGCTTTCTTT
TRBD1 TRBJ2-7 TRBV5-1 - CASSLTQGIDGYEQYF TGCGCCAGCAGCTTAACACAGGGGATCGATGGCTACGAGCAGTACTTC